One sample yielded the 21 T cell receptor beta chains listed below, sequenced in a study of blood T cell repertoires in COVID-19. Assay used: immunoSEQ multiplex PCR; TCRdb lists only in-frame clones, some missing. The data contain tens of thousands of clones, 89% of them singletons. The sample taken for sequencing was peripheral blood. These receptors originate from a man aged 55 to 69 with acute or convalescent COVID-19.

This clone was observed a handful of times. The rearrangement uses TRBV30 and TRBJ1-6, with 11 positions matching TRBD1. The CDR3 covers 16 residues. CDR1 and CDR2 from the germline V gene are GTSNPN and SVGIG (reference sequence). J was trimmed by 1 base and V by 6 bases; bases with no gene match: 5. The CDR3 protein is CACRDRGGSYNSPLHF. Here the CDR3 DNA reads TGTGCCTGCCGGGACAGGGGGGGATCCTATAATTCACCCCTCCACTTT.

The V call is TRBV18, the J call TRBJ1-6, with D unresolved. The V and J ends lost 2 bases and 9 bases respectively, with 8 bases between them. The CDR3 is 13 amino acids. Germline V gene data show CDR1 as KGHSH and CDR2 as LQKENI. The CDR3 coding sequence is TGTGCCAGCTCACCAGATTCGCGTTCACCCCTCCACTTT. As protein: CASSPDSRSPLHF.

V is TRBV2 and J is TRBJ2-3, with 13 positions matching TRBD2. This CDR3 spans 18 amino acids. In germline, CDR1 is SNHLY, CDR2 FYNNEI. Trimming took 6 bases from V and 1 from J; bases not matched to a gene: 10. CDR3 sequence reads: CASSPGTSGAVRTDTQYF. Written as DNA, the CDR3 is TGTGCCAGCAGCCCGGGGACTAGCGGGGCCGTCCGCACAGATACGCAGTATTTT.

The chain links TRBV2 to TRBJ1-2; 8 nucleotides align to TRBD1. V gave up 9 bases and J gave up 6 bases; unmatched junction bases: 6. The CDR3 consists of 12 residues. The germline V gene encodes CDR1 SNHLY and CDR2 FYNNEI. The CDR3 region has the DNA TGTGCCAGTGGACAGGGAAGGAATGGCTACACCTTC. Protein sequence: CASGQGRNGYTF. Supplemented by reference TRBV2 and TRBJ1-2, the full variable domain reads EPEVTQTPSHQVTQMGQEVILRCVPISNHLYFYWYRQILGQKVEFLVSFYNNEISEKSEIFDDQFSVERPDGSNFTLKIRSTKLEDSAMYFCASGQGRNGYTFGSGTRLTVV.

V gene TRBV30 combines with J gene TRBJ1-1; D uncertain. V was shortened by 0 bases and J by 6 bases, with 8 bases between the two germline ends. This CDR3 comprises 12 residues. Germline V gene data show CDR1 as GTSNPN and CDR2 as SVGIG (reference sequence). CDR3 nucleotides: TGTGCCTGGAGTGTACAGTCGGCTGAAGCTTTCTTT. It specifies CAWSVQSAEAFF.

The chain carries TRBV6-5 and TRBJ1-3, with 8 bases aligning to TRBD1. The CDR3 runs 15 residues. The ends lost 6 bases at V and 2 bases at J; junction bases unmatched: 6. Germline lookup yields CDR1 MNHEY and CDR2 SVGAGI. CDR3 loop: CASSLAQGAGNTIYF. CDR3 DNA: TGTGCCAGCAGCCTCGCACAGGGGGCTGGAAACACCATATATTTT.

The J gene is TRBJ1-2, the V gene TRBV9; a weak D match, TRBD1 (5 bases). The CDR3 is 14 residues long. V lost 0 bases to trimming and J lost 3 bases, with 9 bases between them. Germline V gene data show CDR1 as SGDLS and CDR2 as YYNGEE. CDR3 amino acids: CASSVGGPDYGYTF. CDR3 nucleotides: TGTGCCAGCAGCGTAGGGGGCCCGGACTATGGCTACACCTTC.

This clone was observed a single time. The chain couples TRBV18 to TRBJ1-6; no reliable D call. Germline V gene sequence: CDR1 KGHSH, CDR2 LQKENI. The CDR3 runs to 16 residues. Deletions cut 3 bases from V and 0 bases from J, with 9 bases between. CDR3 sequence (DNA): TGTGCCAGCTCACCTCCCTCGAGCTCCTATAATTCACCCCTCCACTTT. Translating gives CASSPPSSSYNSPLHF.

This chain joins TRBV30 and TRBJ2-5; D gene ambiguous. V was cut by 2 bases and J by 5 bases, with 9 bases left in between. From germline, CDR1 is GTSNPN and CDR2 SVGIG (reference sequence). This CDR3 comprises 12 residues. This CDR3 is CAWSLELETQYF. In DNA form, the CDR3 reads TGTGCCTGGAGTCTGGAGTTGGAGACCCAGTACTTC.

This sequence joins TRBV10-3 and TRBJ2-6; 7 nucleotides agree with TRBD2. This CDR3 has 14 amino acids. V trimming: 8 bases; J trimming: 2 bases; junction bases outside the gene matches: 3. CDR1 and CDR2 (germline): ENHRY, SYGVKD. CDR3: CAIGEGTGANVLTF. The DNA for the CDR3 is TGTGCCATCGGGGAGGGAACTGGGGCCAACGTCCTGACTTTC.

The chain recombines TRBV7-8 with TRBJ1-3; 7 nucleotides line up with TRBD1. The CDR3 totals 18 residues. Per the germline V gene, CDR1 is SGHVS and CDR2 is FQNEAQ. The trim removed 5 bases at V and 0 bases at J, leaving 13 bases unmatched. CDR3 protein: CASSTSPGQHFSGNTIYF. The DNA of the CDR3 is TGTGCCAGCAGCACCTCGCCGGGACAGCACTTCTCTGGAAACACCATATATTTT.

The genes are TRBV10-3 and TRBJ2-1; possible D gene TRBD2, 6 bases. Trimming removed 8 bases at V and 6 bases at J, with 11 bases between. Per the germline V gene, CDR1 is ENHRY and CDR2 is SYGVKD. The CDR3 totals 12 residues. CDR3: CAIARDSNEQFF. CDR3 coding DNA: TGTGCCATCGCTCGGGACTCCAATGAGCAGTTCTTC.

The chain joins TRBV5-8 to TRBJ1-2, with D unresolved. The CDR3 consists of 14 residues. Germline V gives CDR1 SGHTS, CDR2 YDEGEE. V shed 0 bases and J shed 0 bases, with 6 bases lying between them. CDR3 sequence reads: CASSLGSTNYGYTF. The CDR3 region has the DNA TGTGCCAGCAGCTTGGGCTCTACTAACTATGGCTACACCTTC. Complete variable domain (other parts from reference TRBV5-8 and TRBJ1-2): EAGVTQSPTHLIKTRGQQATLRCSPISGHTSVYWYQQALGLGLQFLLWYDEGEERNRGNFPPRFSGRQFPNYSSELNVNALELEDSALYLCASSLGSTNYGYTFGSGTRLTVV.

The CDR3 DNA sequence: TGTGCCAGCAGTAAACGAGGAGAAGGTCACGAGCAGTACTTC. Translation gives CASSKRGEGHEQYF. The chain employs TRBV6-6 and TRBJ2-7; no firm D call. With 5 bases removed from V and 5 bases from J, the gap between germline ends came to 16 bases. CDR1 and CDR2 (germline): MNHNY, SVGAGI (reference sequence). The CDR3 runs to 14 residues.

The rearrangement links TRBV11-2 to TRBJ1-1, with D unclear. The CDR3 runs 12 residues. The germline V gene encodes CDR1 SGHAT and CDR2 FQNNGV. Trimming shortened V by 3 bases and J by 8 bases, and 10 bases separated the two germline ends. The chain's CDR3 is CASSFARREAFF. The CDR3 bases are TGTGCCAGCAGCTTTGCTAGGAGAGAAGCTTTCTTT.

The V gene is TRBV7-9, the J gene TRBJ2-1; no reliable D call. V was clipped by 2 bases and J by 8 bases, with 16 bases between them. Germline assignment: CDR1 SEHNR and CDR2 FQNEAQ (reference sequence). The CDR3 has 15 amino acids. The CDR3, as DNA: TGTGCCAGCAGCTTAAACAGAATCTTGGTCGATGAGCAGTTCTTC. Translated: CASSLNRILVDEQFF.

CDR3 protein: CASSLNAASYEQYF. In nucleotides, the CDR3 is TGTGCCAGCAGCCTAAATGCGGCGTCCTACGAGCAGTACTTC. V is TRBV3-1 (or the pseudogene TRBV3-2) and J is TRBJ2-7, with D unclear. Germline V CDR1 and CDR2: LGHDT, YNNKEL (reference sequence). V was trimmed by 4 bases and J by 1 base, leaving 11 bases between them. The CDR3 consists of 14 residues.

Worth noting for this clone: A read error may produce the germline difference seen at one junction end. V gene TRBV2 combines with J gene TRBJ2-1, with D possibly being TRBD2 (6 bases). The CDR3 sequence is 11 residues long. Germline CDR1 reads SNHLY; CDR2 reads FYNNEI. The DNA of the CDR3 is TGTGCCAGCGGAGGGTACAGTGAGCAGTTCTTC. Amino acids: CASGGYSEQFF.

The CDR3 is CASSEMGGRSGGAMTETQYF. CDR3 nucleotide sequence: TGTGCCAGCAGCGAAATGGGAGGACGGAGCGGGGGGGCCATGACCGAGACCCAGTACTTC. The chain is built from TRBV5-4 and TRBJ2-5; 10 bases fit TRBD2. V gave up 4 bases and J gave up 5 bases; unmatched junction bases: 23. The CDR3 is 20 residues long. In germline, CDR1 is SGHNT, CDR2 YYREEE (reference sequence). The variable domain in full, completed from reference TRBV5-4 and TRBJ2-5, reads ETGVTQSPTHLIKTRGQQVTLRCSSQSGHNTVSWYQQALGQGPQFIFQYYREEENGRGNFPPRFSGLQFPNYSSELNVNALELDDSALYLCASSEMGGRSGGAMTETQYFGPGTRLLVL.

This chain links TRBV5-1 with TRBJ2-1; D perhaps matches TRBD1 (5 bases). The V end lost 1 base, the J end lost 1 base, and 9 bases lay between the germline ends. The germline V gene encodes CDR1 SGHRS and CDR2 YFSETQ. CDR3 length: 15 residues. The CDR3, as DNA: TGCGCCAGCAGCTTGCAAACAGGTTCCTACAATGAGCAGTTCTTC. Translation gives CASSLQTGSYNEQFF.

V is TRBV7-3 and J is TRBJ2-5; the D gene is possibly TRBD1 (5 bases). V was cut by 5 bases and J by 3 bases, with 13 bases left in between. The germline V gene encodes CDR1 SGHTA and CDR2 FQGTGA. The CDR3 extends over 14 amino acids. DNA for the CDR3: TGTGCCAGCAGCCCAAACGCCAGGGAAGAGACCCAGTACTTC. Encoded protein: CASSPNAREETQYF.